This T cell receptor (beta chain) was identified in a study of patients and donors after allogeneic stem cell transplantation. TCRdb re-called the RT-PCR reads with MiXCR, one entry per CDR3 protein. The sample records 190,000 or so distinct CDR3 sequences, around 41% being singletons. Trimming stripped 4 bases from V and 2 bases from J, with 8 bases between. Germline-derived CDR1 and CDR2 are ENHRY and SYGVKD. The CDR3 is 13 amino acids. Sequencing used blood, either unsorted or a sorted T cell fraction (not recorded which). This rearrangement joins TRBV10-3 to TRBJ1-2, with no clear D. This clonotype was sampled from a human donor who was either an allogeneic HSCT recipient or a stem cell or donor lymphocyte infusion donor (not recorded which). It is not recorded whose cells these are; they may come from a transplant donor. The CDR3 is CAISGRQNYGYTF. CDR3 nucleotide sequence: TGTGCCATCAGTGGCCGCCAGAACTATGGCTACACCTTC.